This entry concerns a single T cell receptor (beta chain). Its antigen remains unknown. The entry originates in a study of T cell responses to AZD1222 COVID-19 vaccine. Findings and limits, study-wide: CD4 TCRs linked to vaccination spanned spike, dominating at 160-218 and 743-854. The study reported that nearly half of spike-specific TCRs target unmutated variant regions.

Profiled with immunoSEQ multiplex PCR; TCRdb holds only in-frame clones, not every one. The repertoire holds about 110,000 clones, approximately 92% seen once, with roughly 8.7% in the top ten. The material sequenced was peripheral blood, taken 28 days after the second AZD1222 dose. The receptor's source is an adult who received the AZD1222 COVID-19 vaccine.

CDR3 residues: CASSLTREDEQYF. The CDR3 DNA sequence: TGTGCCAGCAGCTTAACCAGGGAGGACGAGCAGTACTTC. This rearrangement joins TRBV7-3 to TRBJ2-7; tentatively, D is TRBD2 (6 bases). Per germline, CDR1 SGHTA and CDR2 FQGTGA. Trimming stripped 0 bases from V and 5 bases from J, with 8 bases between. The CDR3 has 13 residues.